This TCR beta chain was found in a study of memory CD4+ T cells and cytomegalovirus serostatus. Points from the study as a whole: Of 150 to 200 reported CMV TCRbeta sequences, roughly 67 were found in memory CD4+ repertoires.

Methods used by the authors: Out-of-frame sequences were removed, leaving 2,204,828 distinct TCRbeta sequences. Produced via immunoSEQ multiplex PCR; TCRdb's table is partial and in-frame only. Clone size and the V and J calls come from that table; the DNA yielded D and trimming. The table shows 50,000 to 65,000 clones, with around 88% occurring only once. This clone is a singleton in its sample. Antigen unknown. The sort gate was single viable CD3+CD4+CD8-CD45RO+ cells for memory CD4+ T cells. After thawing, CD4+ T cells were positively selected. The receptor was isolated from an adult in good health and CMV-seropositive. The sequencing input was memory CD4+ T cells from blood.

CDR3 residues: CASKLGGAGRETQYF. The CDR3 nucleotides read TGTGCCAGTAAGCTGGGGGGGGCGGGGAGAGAGACCCAGTACTTC. V and J are TRBV6-5 and TRBJ2-5, with TRBD2 as a possible D gene (7 bases). Between the trimmed V and J ends, which lost 9 bases and 4 bases, there was a span of 21 bases. CDR3 length equals 15 residues. Germline values: CDR1 MNHEY, CDR2 SVGAGI.